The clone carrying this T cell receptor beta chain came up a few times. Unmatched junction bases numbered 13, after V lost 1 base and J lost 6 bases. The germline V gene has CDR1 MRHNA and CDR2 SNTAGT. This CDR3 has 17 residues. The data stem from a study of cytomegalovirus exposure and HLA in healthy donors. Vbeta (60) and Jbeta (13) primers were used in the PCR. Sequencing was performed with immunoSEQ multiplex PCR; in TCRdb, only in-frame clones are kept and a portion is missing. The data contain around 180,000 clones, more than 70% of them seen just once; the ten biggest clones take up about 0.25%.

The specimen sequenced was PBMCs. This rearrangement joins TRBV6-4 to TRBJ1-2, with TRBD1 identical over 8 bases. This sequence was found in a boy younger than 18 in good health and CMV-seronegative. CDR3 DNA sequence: TGTGCCAGCAGTGACTTCGCTGGGAGGACAGGGTTTCATGGCTACACCTTC. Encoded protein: CASSDFAGRTGFHGYTF.